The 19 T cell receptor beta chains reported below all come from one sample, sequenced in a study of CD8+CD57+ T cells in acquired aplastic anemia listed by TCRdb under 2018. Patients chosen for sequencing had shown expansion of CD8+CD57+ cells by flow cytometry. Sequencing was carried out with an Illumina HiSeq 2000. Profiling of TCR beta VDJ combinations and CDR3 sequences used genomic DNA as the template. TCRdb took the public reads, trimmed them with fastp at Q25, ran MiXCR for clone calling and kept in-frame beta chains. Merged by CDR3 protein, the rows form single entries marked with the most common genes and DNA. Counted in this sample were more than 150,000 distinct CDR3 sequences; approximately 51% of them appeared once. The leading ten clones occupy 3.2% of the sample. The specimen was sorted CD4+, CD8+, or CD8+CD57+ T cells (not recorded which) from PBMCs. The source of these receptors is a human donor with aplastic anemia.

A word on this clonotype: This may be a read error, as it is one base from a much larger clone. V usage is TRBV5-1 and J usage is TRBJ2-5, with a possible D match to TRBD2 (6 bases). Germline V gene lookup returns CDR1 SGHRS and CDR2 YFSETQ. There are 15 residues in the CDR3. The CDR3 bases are TGCGCCAGCAGCCCCACTGGGAGGCGACAAGGGACCCAGTACTTC. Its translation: CASSPTGRRQGTQYF.

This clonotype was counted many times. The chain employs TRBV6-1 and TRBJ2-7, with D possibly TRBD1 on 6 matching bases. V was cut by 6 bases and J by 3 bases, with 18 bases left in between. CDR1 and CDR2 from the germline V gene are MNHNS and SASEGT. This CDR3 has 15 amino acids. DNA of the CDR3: TGTGCCAGCAGGACCGGGACACCTCCGTTCTACGAGCAGTACTTC. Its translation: CASRTGTPPFYEQYF.

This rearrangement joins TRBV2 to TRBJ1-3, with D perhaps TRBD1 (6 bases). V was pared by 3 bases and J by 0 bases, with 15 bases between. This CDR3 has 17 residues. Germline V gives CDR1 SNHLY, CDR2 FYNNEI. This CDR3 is CASSDSGQFFSGNTIYF. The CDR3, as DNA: TGTGCCAGCAGTGATAGTGGACAGTTCTTCTCTGGAAACACCATATATTTT.

In DNA, the CDR3 is TGTGCCACCAGTGATCCGGCGGGACAGCGAGGGGATGAGCAGTTCTTC. Its protein product is CATSDPAGQRGDEQFF. The chain recombines TRBV24-1 with TRBJ2-1; weak D call: TRBD1 (7 bases). V lost 3 bases and J 8 bases, leaving 19 bases between the germline ends. This CDR3 comprises 16 residues. Per germline, CDR1 KGHDR and CDR2 SFDVKD.

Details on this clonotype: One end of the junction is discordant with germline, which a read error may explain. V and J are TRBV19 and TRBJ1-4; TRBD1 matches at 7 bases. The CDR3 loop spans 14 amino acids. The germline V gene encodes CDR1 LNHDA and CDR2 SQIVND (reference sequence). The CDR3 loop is CASSIQGQNEKLFF. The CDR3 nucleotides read TGTGCCAGCAGTATCCAGGGACAGAATGAAAAACTGTTTTTT.

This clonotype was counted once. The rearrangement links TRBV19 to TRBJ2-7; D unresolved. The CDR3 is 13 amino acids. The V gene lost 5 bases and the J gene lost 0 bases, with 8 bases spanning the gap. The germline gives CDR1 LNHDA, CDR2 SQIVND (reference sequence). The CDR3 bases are TGTGCCAGTAGTCGAGAAAGCTCCTACGAGCAGTACTTC. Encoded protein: CASSRESSYEQYF.

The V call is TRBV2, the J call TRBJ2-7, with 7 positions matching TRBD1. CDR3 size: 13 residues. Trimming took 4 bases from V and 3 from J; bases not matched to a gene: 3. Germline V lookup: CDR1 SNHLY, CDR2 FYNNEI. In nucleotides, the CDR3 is TGTGCCAGCAGTGGGGGACAGCTCTACGAGCAGTACTTC. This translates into CASSGGQLYEQYF.

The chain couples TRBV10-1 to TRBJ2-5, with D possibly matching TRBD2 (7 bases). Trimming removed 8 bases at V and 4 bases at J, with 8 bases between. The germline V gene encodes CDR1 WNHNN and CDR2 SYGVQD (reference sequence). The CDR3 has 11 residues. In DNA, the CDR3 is TGCGCCAGCGGGGGGGCAGAGACCCAGTACTTC. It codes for CASGGAETQYF.

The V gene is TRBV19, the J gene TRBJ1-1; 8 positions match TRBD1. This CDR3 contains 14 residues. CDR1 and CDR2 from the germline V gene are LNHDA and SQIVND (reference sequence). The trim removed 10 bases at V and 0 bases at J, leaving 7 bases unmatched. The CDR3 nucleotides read TGTGCCACCGGACAGGGAGGTCTGAACACTGAAGCTTTCTTT. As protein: CATGQGGLNTEAFF.

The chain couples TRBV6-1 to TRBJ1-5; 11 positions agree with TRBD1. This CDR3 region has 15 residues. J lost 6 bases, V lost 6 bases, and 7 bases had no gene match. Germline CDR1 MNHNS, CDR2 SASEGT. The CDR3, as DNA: TGTGCCAGCAGCCCCGGACAGGGGGCAAGTCAGCCCCAGCATTTT. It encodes CASSPGQGASQPQHF.

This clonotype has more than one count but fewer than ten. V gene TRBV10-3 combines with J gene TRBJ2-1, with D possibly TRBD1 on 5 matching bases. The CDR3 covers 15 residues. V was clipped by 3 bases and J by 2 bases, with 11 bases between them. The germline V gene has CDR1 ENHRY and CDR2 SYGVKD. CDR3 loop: CAISDGRATYNEQFF. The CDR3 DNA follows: TGTGCCATCAGTGATGGCAGGGCGACCTACAATGAGCAGTTCTTC.

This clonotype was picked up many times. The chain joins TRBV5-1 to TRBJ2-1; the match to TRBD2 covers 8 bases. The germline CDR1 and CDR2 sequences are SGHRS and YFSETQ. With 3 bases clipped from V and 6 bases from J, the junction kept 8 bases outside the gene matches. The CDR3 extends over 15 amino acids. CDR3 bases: TGCGCCAGCAGCTCCCAAAGCGGGAGAATCAATGAGCAGTTCTTC. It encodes CASSSQSGRINEQFF.

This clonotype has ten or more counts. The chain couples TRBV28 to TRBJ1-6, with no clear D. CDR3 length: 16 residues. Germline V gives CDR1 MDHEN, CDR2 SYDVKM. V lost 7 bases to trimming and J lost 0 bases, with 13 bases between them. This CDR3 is CASTLGSISYNSPLHF. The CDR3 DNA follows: TGTGCCAGCACCCTCGGGAGTATCTCCTATAATTCACCCCTCCACTTT.

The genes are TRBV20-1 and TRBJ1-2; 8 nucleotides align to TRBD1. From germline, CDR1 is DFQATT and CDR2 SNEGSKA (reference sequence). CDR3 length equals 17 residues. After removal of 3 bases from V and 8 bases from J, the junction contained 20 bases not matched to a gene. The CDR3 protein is CSASVRDRKTPSIGYTF. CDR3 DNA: TGCAGTGCTAGCGTCCGGGACAGGAAAACTCCCTCAATAGGCTACACCTTC.

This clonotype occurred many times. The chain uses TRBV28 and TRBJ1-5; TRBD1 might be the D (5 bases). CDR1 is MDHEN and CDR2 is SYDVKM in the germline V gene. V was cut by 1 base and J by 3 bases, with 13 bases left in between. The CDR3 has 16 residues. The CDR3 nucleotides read TGTGCCAGCAGTTTATCCCCGGGACGGCTCAATCAGCCCCAGCATTTT. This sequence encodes CASSLSPGRLNQPQHF.

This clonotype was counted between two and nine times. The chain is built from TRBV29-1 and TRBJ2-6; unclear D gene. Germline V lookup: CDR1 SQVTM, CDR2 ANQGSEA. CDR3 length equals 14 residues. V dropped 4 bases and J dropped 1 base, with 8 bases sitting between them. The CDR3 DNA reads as TGCAGCGTTGTGTTGTCTTCTGGGGCCAACGTCCTGACTTTC. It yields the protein CSVVLSSGANVLTF.

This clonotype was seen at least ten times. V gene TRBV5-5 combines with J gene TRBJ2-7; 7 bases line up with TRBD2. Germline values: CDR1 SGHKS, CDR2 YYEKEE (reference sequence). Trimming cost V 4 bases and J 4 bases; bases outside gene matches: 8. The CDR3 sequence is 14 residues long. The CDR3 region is CASSPMGGNYEQYF. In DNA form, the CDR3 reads TGTGCCAGCAGCCCAATGGGGGGGAATTACGAGCAGTACTTC.

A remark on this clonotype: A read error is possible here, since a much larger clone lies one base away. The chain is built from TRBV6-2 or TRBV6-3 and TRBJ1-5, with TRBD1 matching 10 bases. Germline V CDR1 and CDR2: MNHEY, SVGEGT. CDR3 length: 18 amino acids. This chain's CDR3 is CAISYADRGRISNQPQHF. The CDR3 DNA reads TGTGCCATCAGTTACGCAGACAGGGGGCGGATAAGCAATCAGCCCCAGCATTTT.

This CDR3 reads CASSLSGHNSPLHF. CDR3 DNA sequence: TGTGCCAGCAGCTTATCAGGGCATAATTCACCCCTCCACTTT. The gene calls are TRBV7-3 and TRBJ1-6; D might be TRBD1 (5 bases). Germline V gene sequence: CDR1 SGHTA, CDR2 FQGTGA. V was shortened by 2 bases and J by 5 bases, with 7 bases between the two germline ends. The CDR3 sequence is 14 residues long. The full variable domain, its missing parts supplied by reference TRBV7-3 and TRBJ1-6, is GAGVSQTPSNKVTEKGKYVELRCDPISGHTALYWYRQSLGQGPEFLIYFQGTGAADDSGLPNDRFFAVRPEGSVSTLKIQRTERGDSAVYLCASSLSGHNSPLHFGNGTRLTVT.